The source of this TCR beta chain is a study of OX40 agonist ivuxolimab in advanced cancers. Overall study: Treatment received earlier with anti-PD-1, anti-PD-L1 or anti-CTLA-4 agents was allowed, and more than 30% had some.

CDR1 and CDR2 (germline): SGHNT, YYREEE (reference sequence). The CDR3 covers 18 residues. After removal of 4 bases from V and 0 bases from J, the junction contained 12 bases not matched to a gene. Assay used: immunoSEQ multiplex PCR; TCRdb lists only in-frame clones, some missing. Of 50,000 to 60,000 clones in the sample, 75% to 90% are singletons; the top ten hold 4.5% to 6%. The genes are TRBV5-4 and TRBJ2-3; 9 bases are a match to TRBD2. Here the sequenced sample was CD4+ or CD8+ T cells sorted from blood, taken in a trial of the OX40 agonist ivuxolimab. The TCR originated in an adult with an advanced solid tumor such as melanoma, head and neck, liver or kidney cancer. CDR3 region: CASSPRGLAGISTDTQYF. CDR3 in DNA: TGTGCCAGCAGCCCTCGGGGGCTAGCGGGAATTAGCACAGATACGCAGTATTTT.